This entry is about one T cell receptor beta chain. Its target is unknown. This entry is derived from a study of blood T cells in healthy people across ages. Study results and limitations: Samples with more naive T cells showed higher observed beta diversity.

Alongside a J-beta primer mix, a sample-barcoded 5' primer served in a second PCR lasting about 6 to 12 cycles. TCRdb reprocessed the 5' RACE reads with MiXCR, giving one entry per CDR3 protein. The sample records some 860,000 distinct CDR3 sequences, just over 55% being singletons. Caucasian, healthy and from Russia, the donors were aged between roughly 6 and 95. The CDR3 runs 14 residues. From germline, CDR1 is SGHNT and CDR2 YYREEE (reference sequence). The trim removed 4 bases at V and 6 bases at J, leaving 9 bases unmatched. Sequences were obtained from blood. The sequence was obtained from a man aged 35-49 years in good health. This rearrangement joins TRBV5-4 to TRBJ2-7; TRBD1 aligns across 8 bases. Written as DNA, the CDR3 is TGTGCCAGCAGCCCAGCGACAGGGGATCTCGAGCAGTACTTC. This sequence encodes CASSPATGDLEQYF.